What follows is one T cell receptor beta chain and its context. This clonotype was found many times. Which antigen it targets is not known. Base quality data are lacking; no much larger clone is found one base away. This sample was included in a study of blood T cells in healthy people across ages (dated by TCRdb to the mid-2010s). About the study as a whole: In model experiments, roughly one uniquely barcoded TCR beta cDNA molecule per two T cells was captured by template switching. Using deep sequencing normalized with unique cDNA molecular identifiers, the study measured how TCR beta repertoire diversity changes with age. The donors were split into four age groups: young (average about 15 years), middle-aged (about 40), aged (around 67) and long-lived (approximately 80). Two additional independent replicas of 1 million unique cDNA reads from the same blood draw were analyzed for two donors (one aged 18 to 30 and one aged 80 or older). The study at large found these results: Conclusive comparison of naive and antigen-experienced compartments was prevented by the profiling of bulk unsorted PBMCs. Estimates of total diversity from one million sequenced T cells were regarded as lower bounds and underestimates. Observed TCR beta diversity per million T cells fell roughly linearly with age, and a significant reduction was already apparent by age around 44. Compared with the aged group, more naive CD4+ T cells, fewer expanded clones and increased TCR diversity were shown by the long-lived group, suggesting age selection. The CMV infection status of donors was not known, potentially confounding age-related changes in expanded clonotypes. A strong correlation was found between observed TCR beta diversity and the percentage of naive T cells measured by flow cytometry.

CDR1 and CDR2, looked up from the germline V gene (reference sequence), are LGHDT and YNNKEL. Inclusive of the bounding cysteine and phenylalanine, the CDR3 is 15 residues long. The kept DNA is CDR3 alone, 45 bases in frame from the first base. The germline ends are 12 bases apart after V is trimmed by 6 bases and J by 0 bases. Donors were 39 systemically healthy Caucasian individuals from Russia aged 6 to 90 years. About 9.8 milliliters of peripheral blood were drawn from each donor into EDTA-treated Vacutainer tubes. PBMCs were isolated by Ficoll-Paque density-gradient centrifugation, with at least 7 million obtained per sample. Trizol reagent was used to extract total RNA from the PBMCs, yielding at least 5.5 micrograms per sample. For every donor, flow cytometry on a PBMC aliquot measured the percentage of naive CD45RAhigh/CD27high T cells. Library generation was performed with 5' RACE. The sequencing machine was an Illumina HiSeq 2500. A second PCR of roughly 6 to 11 cycles was run with a J-beta primer mix and a sample-barcoded 5' primer. A template-switch 5' adaptor carrying 12 random nucleotides introduced a unique molecular identifier onto each TCR beta cDNA molecule. At least 3 million CDR3-containing paired-end reads were obtained from each sample. First-strand cDNA was synthesized from all RNA with the Mint cDNA synthesis kit, primed by a TRBC-specific oligonucleotide. Following uracil-DNA glycosylase treatment, all cDNA underwent a first 18-cycle PCR with the universal primers M1SS and BC2_uni_R. The original pipeline was this. Each sample was normalized by randomly selecting 1 million high-quality reads, each carrying a distinct molecular identifier. Instead of being binned into consensus sequences, reads with shared molecular identifiers were discarded. MiTCR, run with a Q25 quality threshold and the strictest error-elimination algorithm, handled CDR3 identification, clonotype clustering and error correction. A nonparametric unseen species model with Euler transformation was used to estimate lower-bound total TCR beta diversity. The public reads were quality trimmed at Q25 with fastp and then assembled into clones with MiXCR by TCRdb, keeping productive beta chains. Rows are unified per CDR3 protein, each entry keeping the most common DNA and genes. TCRdb's processing, not the study's, gives the V and J calls here. This sample holds 540,000 or so distinct CDR3 sequences; nearly 25% were observed only once. The ten largest clonotypes hold just under 9% of the sample.

A further study also used this sample, focusing on T cells of mothers and their children. Taken from the second paper: Nine systemically healthy Caucasian individuals served as donors, namely three mothers together with their six children. cDNA synthesis used all of the extracted RNA, with roughly 1.5 ug of RNA in each 15 ul reaction. In the second PCR, the M1S primer added sample barcodes and 2-4 random nucleotides. Over 8 million TCR beta CDR3 reads came from each mother, compared with about 3 million reads from each child. Thymic selection shapes the output of TCR recombination in a similar way in related and unrelated pairs, and inherited differences have a minor effect. Normalized repertoire overlap in related mother-child pairs was always slightly higher than in unrelated mother-child pairs, but the difference was never significant. No persistent microchimeric T cell clones were found, with a detection sensitivity of roughly 99 clones per million clonotypes. To look for features that set related mother-child pairs apart from unrelated individuals, the researchers ran deep NGS to compare the TCR beta repertoires of mothers and children. The mean age was around 40 +/- 4 years for the mothers and approximately 11 +/- 4 years for the children. After adapters were ligated using NEBNext reagents, the libraries underwent 100+100 nt paired-end sequencing on an Illumina HiSeq 2000. Mother and child libraries were prepared a month apart and sequenced in separate runs to prevent cross-contamination. For each donor, between 500,000 and 2,000,000 distinct TCR beta clonotypes were identified. Naive TCR beta clonotypes were estimated from low-frequency clonotypes matched to each donor's FACS-determined naive share, without sorting.

The sample consisted of blood. The clonotype originates from a boy younger than 18 in good health. The V and J genes are TRBV3-1 and TRBJ2-1; the D gene cannot be named for sure. The encoded CDR3 is CASRVTASSYNEQFF. The DNA sequence is TGTGCCAGCAGGGTCACGGCGAGCTCCTACAATGAGCAGTTCTTC.